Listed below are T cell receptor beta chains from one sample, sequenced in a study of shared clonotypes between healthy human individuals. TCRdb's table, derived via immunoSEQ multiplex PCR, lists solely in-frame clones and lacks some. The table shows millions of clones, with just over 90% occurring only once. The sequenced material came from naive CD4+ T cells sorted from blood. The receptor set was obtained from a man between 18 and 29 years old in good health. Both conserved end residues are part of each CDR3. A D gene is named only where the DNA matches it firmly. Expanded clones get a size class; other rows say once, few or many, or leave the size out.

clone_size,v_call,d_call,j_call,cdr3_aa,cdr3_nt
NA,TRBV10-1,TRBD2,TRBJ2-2,CASSDDLAGGPSGELFF,TGCGCCAGCAGTGATGATCTGGCGGGAGGGCCTTCCGGGGAGCTGTTTTTT
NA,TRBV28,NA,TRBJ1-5,CASSGQYSNQPQHF,TGTGCCAGCAGCGGACAGTATAGCAATCAGCCCCAGCATTTT
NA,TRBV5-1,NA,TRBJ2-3,CASSFAGDTQYF,TGCGCCAGCAGCTTTGCGGGAGATACGCAGTATTTT
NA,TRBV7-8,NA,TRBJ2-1,CASSASGRRGREQFF,TGTGCCAGCAGCGCTAGTGGGCGGCGGGGACGTGAGCAGTTCTTC
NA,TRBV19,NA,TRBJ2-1,CASSETGQKKQFF,TGTGCCAGTAGCGAGACGGGCCAAAAAAAGCAGTTCTTC
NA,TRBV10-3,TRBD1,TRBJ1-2,CAISAAGGTGFKYGYTF,TGTGCCATCAGTGCCGCCGGAGGGACAGGGTTTAAGTATGGCTACACCTTC
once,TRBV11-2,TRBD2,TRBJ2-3,CASSLRLAGNSGTDTQYF,TGTGCCAGCAGCTTACGACTAGCGGGGAACAGCGGCACAGATACGCAGTATTTT
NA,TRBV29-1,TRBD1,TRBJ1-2,CSAPGGAGYGYTF,TGCAGCGCGCCAGGGGGCGCTGGCTATGGCTACACCTTC
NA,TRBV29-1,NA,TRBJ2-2,CSVGLTGNTGELFF,TGCAGCGTTGGACTAACAGGGAACACCGGGGAGCTGTTTTTT
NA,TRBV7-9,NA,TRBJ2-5,CASSLSTSSETQYF,TGTGCCAGCAGCCTCTCGACAAGTTCGGAGACCCAGTACTTC
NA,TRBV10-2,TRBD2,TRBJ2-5,CASTPGGSQETQYF,TGCGCCAGCACGCCCGGGGGGTCTCAAGAGACCCAGTACTTC
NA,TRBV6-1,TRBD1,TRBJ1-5,CASSATGNQPQHF,TGTGCCAGCAGCGCGACAGGGAATCAGCCCCAGCATTTT
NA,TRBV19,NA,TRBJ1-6,CASSIKNDRSNSPLHF,TGTGCCAGTAGTATAAAGAACGACAGGAGCAATTCACCCCTCCACTTT
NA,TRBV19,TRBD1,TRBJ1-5,CASLKTGDGNQPQHF,TGTGCCAGTCTAAAGACAGGGGACGGCAATCAGCCCCAGCATTTT
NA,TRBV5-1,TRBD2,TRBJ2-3,CASSFNGRAADTQYF,TGCGCCAGCAGCTTCAACGGGAGGGCCGCAGATACGCAGTATTTT
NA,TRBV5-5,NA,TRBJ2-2,CASSPGGTGELFF,TGTGCCAGCAGCCCAGGGGGGACCGGGGAGCTGTTTTTT
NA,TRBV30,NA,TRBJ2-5,CAWSTGARAGETQYF,TGTGCCTGGAGTACGGGAGCGAGGGCCGGGGAGACCCAGTACTTC
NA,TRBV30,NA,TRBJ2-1,CAWSVQSSGKQFF,TGTGCCTGGAGTGTACAGAGTTCCGGAAAGCAGTTCTTC
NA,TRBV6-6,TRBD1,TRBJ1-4,CASSLGQGFGEKLFF,TGTGCCAGCAGTTTAGGACAGGGGTTTGGTGAAAAACTGTTTTTT